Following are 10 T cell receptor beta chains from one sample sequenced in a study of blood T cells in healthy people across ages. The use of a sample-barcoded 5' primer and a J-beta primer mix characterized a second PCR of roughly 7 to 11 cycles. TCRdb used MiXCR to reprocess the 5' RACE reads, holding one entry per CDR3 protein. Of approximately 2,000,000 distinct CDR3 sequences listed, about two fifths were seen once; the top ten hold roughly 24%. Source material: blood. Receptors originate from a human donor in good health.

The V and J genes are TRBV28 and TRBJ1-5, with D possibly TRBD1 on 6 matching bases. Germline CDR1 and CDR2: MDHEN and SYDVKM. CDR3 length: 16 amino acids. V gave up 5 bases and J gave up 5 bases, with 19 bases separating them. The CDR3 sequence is CASSPSGQLFYQPQHF. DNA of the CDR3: TGTGCCAGCAGTCCAAGTGGACAGCTTTTCTATCAGCCCCAGCATTTT.

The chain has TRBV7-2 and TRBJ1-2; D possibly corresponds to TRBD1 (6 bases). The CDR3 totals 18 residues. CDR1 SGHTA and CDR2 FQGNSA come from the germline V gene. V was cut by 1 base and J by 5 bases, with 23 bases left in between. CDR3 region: CASSLEVSLFGGGYGYTF. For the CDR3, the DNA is TGTGCCAGCAGCTTAGAAGTCTCCCTCTTCGGGGGCGGGTATGGCTACACCTTC.

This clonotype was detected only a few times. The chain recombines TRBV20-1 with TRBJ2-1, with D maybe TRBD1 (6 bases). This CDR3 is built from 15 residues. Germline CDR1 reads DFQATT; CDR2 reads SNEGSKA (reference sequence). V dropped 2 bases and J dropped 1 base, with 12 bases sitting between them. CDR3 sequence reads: CSARQGLRSYNEQFF. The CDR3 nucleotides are TGCAGTGCTAGACAGGGGCTTCGATCCTACAATGAGCAGTTCTTC.

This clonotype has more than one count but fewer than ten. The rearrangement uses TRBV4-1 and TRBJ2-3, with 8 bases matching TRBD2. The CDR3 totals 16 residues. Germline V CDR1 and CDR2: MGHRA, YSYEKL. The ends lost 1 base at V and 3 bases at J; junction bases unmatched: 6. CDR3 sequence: CASSQVGPGGTDTQYF. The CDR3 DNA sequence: TGCGCCAGCAGCCAAGTTGGACCGGGAGGGACAGATACGCAGTATTTT.

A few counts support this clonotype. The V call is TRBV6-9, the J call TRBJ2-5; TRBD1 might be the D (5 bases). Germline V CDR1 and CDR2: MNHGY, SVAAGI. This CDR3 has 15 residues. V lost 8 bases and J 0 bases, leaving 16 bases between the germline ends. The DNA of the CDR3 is TGTGCCAGCTTTGGGGCTAACCTGTACCAAGAGACCCAGTACTTC. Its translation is CASFGANLYQETQYF.

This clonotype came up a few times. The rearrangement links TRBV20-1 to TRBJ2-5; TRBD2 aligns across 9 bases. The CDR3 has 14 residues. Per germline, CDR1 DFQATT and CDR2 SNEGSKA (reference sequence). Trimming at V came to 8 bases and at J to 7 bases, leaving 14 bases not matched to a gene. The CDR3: CSTKRGALPGTQYF. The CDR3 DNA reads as TGCAGTACCAAGCGGGGGGCCCTGCCAGGGACCCAGTACTTC.

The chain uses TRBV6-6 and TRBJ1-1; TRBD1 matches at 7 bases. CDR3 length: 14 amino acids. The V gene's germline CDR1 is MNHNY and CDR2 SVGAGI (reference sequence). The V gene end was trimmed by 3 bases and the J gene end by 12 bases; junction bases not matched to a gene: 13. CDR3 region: CASSYSLGDSRTFF. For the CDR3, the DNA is TGTGCCAGCAGTTATAGTTTAGGGGACAGTCGAACTTTCTTT.

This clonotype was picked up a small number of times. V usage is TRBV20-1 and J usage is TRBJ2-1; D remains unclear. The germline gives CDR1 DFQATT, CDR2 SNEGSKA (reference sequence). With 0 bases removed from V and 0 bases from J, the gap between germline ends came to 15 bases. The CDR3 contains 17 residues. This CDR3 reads CSARDYGTLNSYNEQFF. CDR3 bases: TGCAGTGCTAGAGATTACGGAACCTTAAACTCCTACAATGAGCAGTTCTTC.

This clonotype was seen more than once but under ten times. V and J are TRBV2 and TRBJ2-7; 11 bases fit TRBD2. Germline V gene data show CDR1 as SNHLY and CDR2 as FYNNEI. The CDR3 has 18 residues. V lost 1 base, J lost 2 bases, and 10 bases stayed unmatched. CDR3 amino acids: CASSEEVAGGSPPYEQYF. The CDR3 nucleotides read TGTGCCAGCAGTGAAGAGGTAGCGGGGGGGTCTCCCCCCTACGAGCAGTACTTC.

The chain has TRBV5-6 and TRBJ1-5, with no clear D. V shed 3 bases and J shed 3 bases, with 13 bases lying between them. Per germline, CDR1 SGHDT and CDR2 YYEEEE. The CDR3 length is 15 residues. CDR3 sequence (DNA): TGTGCCAGCAGCTATGGGTTCGCCAACAATCAGCCCCAGCATTTT. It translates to CASSYGFANNQPQHF. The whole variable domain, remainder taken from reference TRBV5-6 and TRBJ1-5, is DAGVTQSPTHLIKTRGQQVTLRCSPKSGHDTVSWYQQALGQGPQFIFQYYEEEERQRGNFPDRFSGHQFPNYSSELNVNALLLGDSALYLCASSYGFANNQPQHFGDGTRLSIL.